This entry lists 2 T cell receptor beta chains sequenced from one sample in a study of healthy donors' naive CD4 and CD8 T cells. TCR libraries were built from 500 to 550 ng of total RNA by linear amplification. TCRdb recomputed calls from the reads with MiXCR, one row per CDR3 protein. Altogether about 180,000 distinct CDR3 sequences are present, around three quarters being singletons, with the ten largest covering 2% to 2.5%. The sequencing input was naive CD4+ and CD8+ T cells sorted from blood, pooled from several donors. The receptors were gathered from a pool of human donors in good health; the sample pools cells from several healthy donors.

This clonotype was found a few times. The rearrangement uses TRBV4-3 and TRBJ1-1; 7 positions agree with TRBD1. CDR1 LGHNA and CDR2 YSLEER come from the germline V gene. After removal of 1 base from V and 4 bases from J, the junction contained 12 bases not matched to a gene. CDR3 size: 17 residues. The CDR3 DNA sequence: TGCGCCAGCAGCCAAGGGGCTTTTACAGGGGCCGGCACTGAAGCTTTCTTT. It yields the protein CASSQGAFTGAGTEAFF.

The chain joins TRBV6-5 to TRBJ2-7, with 7 positions matching TRBD1. The V and J ends lost 6 bases and 5 bases, in that order; junction bases with no gene match: 4. Germline V gene lookup returns CDR1 MNHEY and CDR2 SVGAGI. The CDR3 runs 12 residues. The chain's CDR3 is CASSQQGNEQYF. CDR3 in DNA: TGTGCCAGCAGCCAACAGGGGAACGAGCAGTACTTC.